Presented here are 26 T cell receptor beta chains from one specimen sequenced in a study of molecular identifiers for immune sequencing clone quantification. TCRdb redid the calling of the PCR reads with MiXCR, one entry per CDR3 protein. The sample has around 70,000 distinct CDR3 sequences; less than 20% are singletons. Sequencing was done on a sample of naive CD8+ T cells from blood, with Jurkat cell RNA spiked in. Stated subset: FACS-sorted CD8+CD4-CCR7+CD45RA+ naive T cells. The source is a human donor in good health. Some libraries in this study had Jurkat cell RNA spiked in.

This clonotype was recorded at least ten times. The rearrangement uses TRBV28 and TRBJ1-5; D is perhaps TRBD1 (5 bases). Germline V gene data show CDR1 as MDHEN and CDR2 as SYDVKM. This CDR3 has 14 amino acids. Trimming took 8 bases from V and 6 from J, leaving 17 bases between them. This CDR3 is CASCGRGNFQPQHF. As DNA, the CDR3 is TGTGCCAGCTGTGGACGGGGCAACTTTCAGCCCCAGCATTTT.

There are many counts of this clonotype. The rearrangement joins TRBV29-1 to TRBJ2-1; D is unresolved. The CDR3 is made up of 12 amino acids. Germline V gene lookup returns CDR1 SQVTM and CDR2 ANQGSEA. V lost 0 bases to trimming and J lost 4 bases, with 4 bases between them. In nucleotides, the CDR3 is TGCAGCGTTGAAGAATTGTACAATGAGCAGTTCTTC. Protein product: CSVEELYNEQFF.

In its sample, this clonotype was seen many times. This rearrangement joins TRBV7-7 to TRBJ2-5, with TRBD2 identical over 7 bases. J gave up 0 bases and V 2 bases, and 9 bases lay outside the gene matches. Per germline, CDR1 SSHAT and CDR2 FNYEAQ (reference sequence). CDR3 length equals 17 residues. CDR3 protein: CASSLSGVAGYQETQYF. The CDR3 DNA sequence: TGTGCCAGCAGCTTAAGCGGGGTAGCGGGTTACCAAGAGACCCAGTACTTC. Together with reference TRBV7-7 and TRBJ2-5, the CDR3 gives the full variable domain: GAGVSQSPRYKVTKRGQDVTLRCDPISSHATLYWYQQALGQGPEFLTYFNYEAQPDKSGLPSDRFSAERPEGSISTLTIQRTEQRDSAMYRCASSLSGVAGYQETQYFGPGTRLLVL.

There are many counts of this clonotype. V is TRBV2 and J is TRBJ1-2; tentatively, D is TRBD1 (5 bases). V lost 4 bases and J 7 bases, leaving 10 bases between the germline ends. In germline, CDR1 is SNHLY, CDR2 FYNNEI. There are 12 residues in the CDR3. CDR3 loop: CASSADRGGYTF. In DNA, the CDR3 is TGTGCCAGCAGTGCCGACAGAGGTGGCTACACCTTC.

The sample holds many counts of this clonotype. The genes are TRBV5-1 and TRBJ2-1, with D hard to call. The CDR3 sequence is 13 residues long. V lost 4 bases, J lost 4 bases, and 9 bases lay in between. Germline CDR1 is SGHRS and CDR2 is YFSETQ. In nucleotides, the CDR3 is TGCGCCAGCAGCGGTACGCCTTACAATGAGCAGTTCTTC. The encoded protein is CASSGTPYNEQFF.

A remark on this clonotype: This sequence may be a read error, since a much larger clone differs from it by one base. CDR3 sequence reads: CASSLFRLTSTDTQYF. The CDR3, as DNA: TGTGCCAGCAGCCTTTTTCGTCTTACTAGCACAGATACGCAGTATTTT. V and J are TRBV5-6 and TRBJ2-3; D is unresolved. The CDR3 has 16 residues. In germline, CDR1 is SGHDT, CDR2 YYEEEE. Trimming shortened V by 4 bases and J by 0 bases, and 15 bases separated the two germline ends.

This clonotype was detected many times. V gene TRBV6-6 combines with J gene TRBJ2-7; TRBD1 matches 9 bases. Germline CDR1 MNHNY, CDR2 SVGAGI (reference sequence). The CDR3 is made up of 14 amino acids. V was pared by 2 bases and J by 4 bases, with 3 bases of the junction left unmatched. CDR3 sequence: CASSYGGQGYEQYF. CDR3 DNA: TGTGCCAGCAGTTACGGGGGACAGGGTTACGAGCAGTACTTC.

Concerning this clonotype itself: Likely a read error: the CDR3 ends without its conserved phenylalanine or tryptophan. The chain couples TRBV7-6 to TRBJ2-1; maybe TRBD1 (6 bases). The CDR3 has 13 residues. CDR1 and CDR2 from the germline V gene are SGHVS and FNYEAQ. Between the trimmed V and J ends, which lost 5 bases and 8 bases, there was a span of 13 bases. The CDR3 reads CASSRVGADEQFL. The CDR3 DNA follows: TGTGCCAGCAGCCGAGTGGGGGCTGATGAGCAGTTCCTC.

This clonotype has ten or more counts. The chain is built from TRBV10-2 and TRBJ1-1; 8 bases agree with TRBD1. Losses at the gene ends were 7 bases for V and 4 bases for J; bases not matched to a gene: 8. Germline loops: CDR1 WSHSY, CDR2 SAAADI. The CDR3 contains 14 residues. CDR3 in amino acids: CASKDQGAPTEAFF. Written as DNA, the CDR3 is TGCGCCAGCAAAGACCAGGGGGCCCCCACTGAAGCTTTCTTT.

This clonotype was picked up many times. The rearrangement joins TRBV5-8 to TRBJ1-5, with D tentatively TRBD1 (5 bases). The germline V and J ends were trimmed by 3 bases and 5 bases, with 21 bases remaining between them. The germline V gene has CDR1 SGHTS and CDR2 YDEGEE. CDR3 length equals 17 residues. The CDR3 nucleotides read TGTGCCAGCAGCTATGGAATAGTCAGGGATCCCGATCAGCCCCAGCATTTT. Protein: CASSYGIVRDPDQPQHF.

In regard to this clonotype: Being one base from a much bigger clone, this may be a read error. Likely a read error: the CDR3 ends without its conserved phenylalanine or tryptophan. The V gene is TRBV28, the J gene TRBJ1-5; D call uncertain. V was trimmed by 8 bases and J by 4 bases, leaving 15 bases between them. Looked up from germline, CDR1 is MDHEN and CDR2 is SYDVKM. CDR3 length equals 14 residues. The CDR3 sequence: CASLGSELNQPQHS. The CDR3 DNA follows: TGTGCCAGCTTAGGGTCTGAACTGAATCAGCCCCAGCATTCT.

The chain is built from TRBV12-5 and TRBJ2-1; TRBD2 matches at 13 bases. CDR3 length equals 20 residues. Germline V lookup: CDR1 LGHNT, CDR2 FRNRAP. V lost 0 bases to trimming and J lost 5 bases; unmatched junction nucleotides: 13. The CDR3 DNA reads as TGTGCTAGTGGTTTGGTACATGTACTAGCGGGAGGGGCTGGGGACAATGAGCAGTTCTTC. The encoded protein is CASGLVHVLAGGAGDNEQFF.

Note on this clonotype: A much larger clone differs by one base, so this may be a read error. The chain uses TRBV27 and TRBJ1-1; D unclear. V lost 8 bases, J lost 10 bases, and 20 bases lay in between. The CDR3 spans 13 residues. The germline V gene has CDR1 MNHEY and CDR2 SMNVEV (reference sequence). The CDR3 is CASGAVIGVGAFF. In DNA form, the CDR3 reads TGTGCCAGCGGAGCAGTGATAGGAGTTGGAGCTTTCTTT.

This clonotype was observed many times. The rearrangement joins TRBV6-2 or TRBV6-3 to TRBJ2-1; unclear D gene. V shed 2 bases and J shed 7 bases, with 12 bases lying between them. Looked up from germline, CDR1 is MNHEY and CDR2 is SVGEGT. CDR3 length: 14 amino acids. Written as DNA, the CDR3 is TGTGCCAGCAGTTACAACACGGTGGGTAATGAGCAGTTCTTC. Protein: CASSYNTVGNEQFF.

In the case of this clonotype: Given a much more abundant clone one base away, this may be a read error. The V and J genes are TRBV7-8 and TRBJ2-2; 7 nucleotides align to TRBD2. Germline trimming cut 2 bases from V and 4 bases from J; bases unmatched to any gene: 7. Germline CDR1 reads SGHVS; CDR2 reads FQNEAQ. The CDR3 sequence is 16 residues long. CDR3 DNA sequence: TGTGCCAGCAGCTTAATTTTAGCGGGTTGCACCGGGGAGCTGTTTTTT. Encoded protein: CASSLILAGCTGELFF.

The table lists this clonotype with many counts. The chain links TRBV12-3 or TRBV12-4 to TRBJ2-5; D is possibly TRBD1 (6 bases). The germline V and J ends were trimmed by 10 bases and 3 bases, with 15 bases remaining between them. CDR3 length: 13 residues. The chain's CDR3 is CATRDNQKETQYF. The CDR3 bases are TGTGCCACCCGGGACAACCAGAAAGAGACCCAGTACTTC.

This clonotype came up many times. The chain combines TRBV5-1 with TRBJ1-3; D might be TRBD1 (6 bases). The CDR3 has 14 residues. CDR1 and CDR2 (germline): SGHRS, YFSETQ. V was cut by 4 bases and J by 7 bases, with 15 bases left in between. The CDR3 protein is CASSPGQKGNTIYF. The CDR3 DNA follows: TGCGCCAGCAGCCCCGGACAGAAGGGGAACACCATATATTTT.

Worth noting for this clonotype: No conserved phenylalanine or tryptophan ends this CDR3, so it is likely a read error. CDR3 region: CAWRMGLAVTDTQYL. The CDR3 region has the DNA TGTGCCTGGAGGATGGGACTAGCGGTCACAGATACGCAGTATCTT. The chain is built from TRBV30 and TRBJ2-3; TRBD2 aligns across 11 bases. CDR1 GTSNPN and CDR2 SVGIG come from the germline V gene (reference sequence). Trimming took 3 bases from V and 2 from J; bases not matched to a gene: 4. The CDR3 sequence is 15 residues long.

This clonotype was recorded at least ten times. The chain couples TRBV10-3 to TRBJ2-7; 12 bases align to TRBD1. Germline V CDR1 and CDR2: ENHRY, SYGVKD. After removal of 2 bases from V and 6 bases from J, the junction contained 5 bases not matched to a gene. The CDR3 runs to 15 residues. CDR3 nucleotides: TGTGCCATCAGTGAGCCGGGACAGGGGGCTGGCGAGCAGTACTTC. It is translated as CAISEPGQGAGEQYF.

Comments on this clonotype: Just one base apart from a much larger clone, this may be a read error. The chain links TRBV7-8 to TRBJ2-1; 10 positions agree with TRBD2. The germline gives CDR1 SGHVS, CDR2 FQNEAQ. CDR3 length equals 18 residues. The junction had 7 bases not matched to a gene; V was cut back by 2 bases and J by 0 bases. DNA of the CDR3: TGTGCCAGCAGCTTAAGACTAGCGGGCTCGCTCTCCTACAATGAGCAGTTCTTC. Translated, it gives CASSLRLAGSLSYNEQFF.

This clonotype has ten or more counts. The CDR3 is CASSYQDRTARGQTEAFF. The CDR3 DNA sequence: TGTGCCAGCAGTTACCAGGACAGGACTGCGAGAGGCCAAACTGAAGCTTTCTTT. The V call is TRBV6-5, the J call TRBJ1-1, with 7 bases that match TRBD1. Germline V CDR1 and CDR2: MNHEY, SVGAGI. The V and J ends lost 2 bases and 5 bases, in that order; junction bases with no gene match: 17. CDR3 length equals 18 residues.

This clonotype was seen at least ten times. The CDR3 sequence is CASSMVGLEYYEQYF. CDR3 DNA sequence: TGTGCCAGCAGTATGGTGGGATTAGAATACTACGAGCAGTACTTC. The V gene is TRBV5-8, the J gene TRBJ2-7; D ambiguous. Germline CDR1 and CDR2: SGHTS and YDEGEE. This CDR3 spans 15 amino acids. Trimming removed 5 bases from V and 3 bases from J, with 18 bases in between. Complete variable domain (other parts from reference TRBV5-8 and TRBJ2-7): EAGVTQSPTHLIKTRGQQATLRCSPISGHTSVYWYQQALGLGLQFLLWYDEGEERNRGNFPPRFSGRQFPNYSSELNVNALELEDSALYLCASSMVGLEYYEQYFGPGTRLTVT.

This clonotype appeared many times. The gene calls are TRBV29-1 and TRBJ2-3; 9 bases match TRBD2. The CDR3 length is 14 residues. Germline CDR1 and CDR2: SQVTM and ANQGSEA. V shed 6 bases, J shed 4 bases, and the junction held 8 bases outside the gene matches. CDR3 sequence (DNA): TGCAGCGTCCGTAGCGGGAGTCAAGCAGATACGCAGTATTTT. Translation: CSVRSGSQADTQYF.

This clonotype appeared a single time. The CDR3 DNA sequence: TGTGCTAGTGGTTTGAGGCCAGAAGATAATGAAAAACTGTTTTTT. As protein: CASGLRPEDNEKLFF. V and J are TRBV12-5 and TRBJ1-4; unclear D gene. Trimming removed 2 bases from V and 4 bases from J, with 11 bases in between. CDR1 and CDR2 from the germline V gene are LGHNT and FRNRAP. The CDR3 has 15 amino acids.

This clonotype was recorded at least ten times. The CDR3 is CASSQDSGSRYGYTF. In nucleotides, the CDR3 is TGCGCCAGCAGCCAAGATTCCGGGAGTCGTTATGGCTACACCTTC. The gene calls are TRBV4-1 and TRBJ1-2; D not certain. V shed 0 bases and J shed 5 bases, with 13 bases lying between them. This CDR3 has 15 residues. The germline V gene encodes CDR1 MGHRA and CDR2 YSYEKL.

This clonotype was seen repeatedly, ten times or more. This chain links TRBV7-9 with TRBJ2-3; 9 nucleotides agree with TRBD1. Germline V gene data show CDR1 as SEHNR and CDR2 as FQNEAQ (reference sequence). J was trimmed by 3 bases and V by 4 bases; bases with no gene match: 5. The CDR3 is 15 residues long. In DNA form, the CDR3 reads TGTGCCAGCAGCTCGTGGGGACAGGGAACAGATACGCAGTATTTT. Translated, it gives CASSSWGQGTDTQYF.